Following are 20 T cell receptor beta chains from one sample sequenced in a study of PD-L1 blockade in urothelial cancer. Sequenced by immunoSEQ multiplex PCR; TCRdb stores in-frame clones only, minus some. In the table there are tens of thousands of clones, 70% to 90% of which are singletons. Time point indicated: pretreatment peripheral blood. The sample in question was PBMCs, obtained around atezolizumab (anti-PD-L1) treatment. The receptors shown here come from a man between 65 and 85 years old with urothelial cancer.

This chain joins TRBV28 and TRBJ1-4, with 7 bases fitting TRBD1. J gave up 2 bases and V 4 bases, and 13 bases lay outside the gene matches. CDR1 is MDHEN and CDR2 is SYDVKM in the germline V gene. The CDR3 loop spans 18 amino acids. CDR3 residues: CASSSLGRGERTNEKLFF. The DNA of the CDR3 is TGTGCCAGCAGTTCCCTCGGCAGGGGGGAACGGACTAATGAAAAACTGTTTTTT.

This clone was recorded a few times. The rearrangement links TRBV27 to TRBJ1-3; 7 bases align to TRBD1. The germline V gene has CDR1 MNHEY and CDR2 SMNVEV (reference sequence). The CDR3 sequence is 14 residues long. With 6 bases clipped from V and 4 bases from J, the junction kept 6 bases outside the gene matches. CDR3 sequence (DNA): TGTGCCAGCAGCGAAAGGGGACAGGGAAACACCATATATTTT. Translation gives CASSERGQGNTIYF.

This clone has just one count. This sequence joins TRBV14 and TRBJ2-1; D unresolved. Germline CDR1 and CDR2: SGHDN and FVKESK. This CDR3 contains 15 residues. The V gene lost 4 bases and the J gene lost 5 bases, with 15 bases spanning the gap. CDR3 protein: CASSPWSGLDNEQFF. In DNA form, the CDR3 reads TGTGCCAGCAGCCCCTGGAGTGGGTTGGACAATGAGCAGTTCTTC.

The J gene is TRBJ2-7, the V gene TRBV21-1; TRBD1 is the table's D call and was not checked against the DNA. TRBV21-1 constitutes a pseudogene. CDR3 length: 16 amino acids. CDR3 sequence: CASTQGQWTVSYEQYF. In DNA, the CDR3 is TGTGCCAGCACCCAGGGGCAGTGGACAGTTTCCTACGAGCAGTACTTC.

The CDR3 DNA reads TGTGCCAGCAGGAGACCAGGGTTCGGGACTGAAGCTTTCTTT. Protein sequence: CASRRPGFGTEAFF. V gene TRBV11-3 combines with J gene TRBJ1-1; TRBD1 is a possible D gene (5 bases). The germline CDR1 and CDR2 sequences are SGHNT and YENEEA. Trimming left V 6 bases short and J 5 bases short, with 16 bases between. The CDR3 runs 14 residues.

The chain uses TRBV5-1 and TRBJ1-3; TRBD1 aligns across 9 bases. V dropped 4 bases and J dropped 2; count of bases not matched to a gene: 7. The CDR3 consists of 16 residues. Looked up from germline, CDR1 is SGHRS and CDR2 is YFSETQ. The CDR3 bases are TGCGCCAGCAGCGAACAGGGGGCAGGCGCTGGAAACACCATATATTTT. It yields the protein CASSEQGAGAGNTIYF.

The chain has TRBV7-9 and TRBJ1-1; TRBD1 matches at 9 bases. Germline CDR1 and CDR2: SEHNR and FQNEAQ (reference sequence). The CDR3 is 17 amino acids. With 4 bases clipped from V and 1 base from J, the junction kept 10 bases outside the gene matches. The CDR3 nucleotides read TGTGCCAGCAGCTCCACAGGGGGCGATCGATCGAACACTGAAGCTTTCTTT. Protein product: CASSSTGGDRSNTEAFF.

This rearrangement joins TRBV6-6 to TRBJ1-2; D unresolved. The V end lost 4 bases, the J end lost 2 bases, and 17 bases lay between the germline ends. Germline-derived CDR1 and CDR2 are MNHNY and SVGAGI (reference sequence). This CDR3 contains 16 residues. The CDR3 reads CASSSFNSFGNYGYTF. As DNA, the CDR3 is TGTGCCAGCAGTTCATTCAACAGCTTTGGGAACTATGGCTACACCTTC.

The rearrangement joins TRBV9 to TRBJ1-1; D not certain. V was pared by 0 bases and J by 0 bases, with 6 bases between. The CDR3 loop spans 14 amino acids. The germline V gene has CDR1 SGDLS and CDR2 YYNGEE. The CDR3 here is CASSVGHLNTEAFF. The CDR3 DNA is TGTGCCAGCAGCGTAGGACACTTGAACACTGAAGCTTTCTTT.

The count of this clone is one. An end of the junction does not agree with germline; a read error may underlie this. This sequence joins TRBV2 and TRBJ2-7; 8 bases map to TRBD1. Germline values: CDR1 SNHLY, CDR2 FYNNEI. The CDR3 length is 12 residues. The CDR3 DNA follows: TGTGCCAGCAGTACCCGGGACAGGAGTTTCGGTTTC. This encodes CASSTRDRSFGF.

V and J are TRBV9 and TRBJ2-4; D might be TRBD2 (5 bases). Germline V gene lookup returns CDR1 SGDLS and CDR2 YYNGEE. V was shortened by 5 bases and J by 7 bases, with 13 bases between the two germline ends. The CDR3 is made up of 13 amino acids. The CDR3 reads CASSLSGGNIQYF. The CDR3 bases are TGTGCCAGCAGTCTAAGCGGCGGGAACATTCAGTACTTC. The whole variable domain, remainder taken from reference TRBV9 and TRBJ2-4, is DSGVTQTPKHLITATGQRVTLRCSPRSGDLSVYWYQQSLDQGLQFLIQYYNGEERAKGNILERFSAQQFPDLHSELNLSSLELGDSALYFCASSLSGGNIQYFGAGTRLSVL.

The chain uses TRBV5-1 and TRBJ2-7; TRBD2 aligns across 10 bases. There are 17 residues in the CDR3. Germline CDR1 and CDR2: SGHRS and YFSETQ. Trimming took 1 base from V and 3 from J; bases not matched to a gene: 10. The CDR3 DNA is TGCGCCAGCAGCTTGCGCGCTAGCGGGAGCACCAACTACGAGCAGTACTTC. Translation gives CASSLRASGSTNYEQYF.

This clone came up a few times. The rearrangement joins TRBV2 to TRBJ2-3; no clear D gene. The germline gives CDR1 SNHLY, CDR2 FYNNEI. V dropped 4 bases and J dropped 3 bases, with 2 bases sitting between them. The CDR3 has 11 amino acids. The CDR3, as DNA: TGTGCCAGCAGTGTAACAGATACGCAGTATTTT. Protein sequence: CASSVTDTQYF.

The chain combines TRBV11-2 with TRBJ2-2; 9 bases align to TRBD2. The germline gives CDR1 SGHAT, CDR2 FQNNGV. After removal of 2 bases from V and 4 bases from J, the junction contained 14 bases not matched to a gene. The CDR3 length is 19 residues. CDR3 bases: TGTGCCAGCAGCTTAAGGGCGGGAGGGTTTTTGGTTAGCACCGGGGAGCTGTTTTTT. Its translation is CASSLRAGGFLVSTGELFF. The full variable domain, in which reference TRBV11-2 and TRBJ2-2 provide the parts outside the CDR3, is EAGVAQSPRYKIIEKRQSVAFWCNPISGHATLYWYQQILGQGPKLLIQFQNNGVVDDSQLPKDRFSAERLKGVDSTLKIQPAKLEDSAVYLCASSLRAGGFLVSTGELFFGEGSRLTVL.

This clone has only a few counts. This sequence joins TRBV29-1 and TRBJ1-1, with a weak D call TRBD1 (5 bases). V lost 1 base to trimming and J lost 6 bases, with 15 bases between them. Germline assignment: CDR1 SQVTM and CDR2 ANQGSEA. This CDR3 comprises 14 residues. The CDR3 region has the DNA TGCAGCGTTGAAGTTAGAGGAGGGGTTGCTGAAGCTTTCTTT. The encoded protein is CSVEVRGGVAEAFF.

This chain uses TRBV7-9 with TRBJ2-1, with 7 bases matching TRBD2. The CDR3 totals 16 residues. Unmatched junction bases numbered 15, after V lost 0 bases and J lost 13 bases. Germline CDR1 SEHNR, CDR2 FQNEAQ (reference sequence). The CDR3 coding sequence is TGTGCCAGCAGCTTAGCGGGAGGGCCTATTGGCAAGGGTCAGTTCTTC. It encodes CASSLAGGPIGKGQFF.

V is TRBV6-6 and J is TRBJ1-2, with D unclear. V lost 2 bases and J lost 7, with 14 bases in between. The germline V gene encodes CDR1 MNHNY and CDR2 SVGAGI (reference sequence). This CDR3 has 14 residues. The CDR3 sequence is CASSYGVGEGGYTF. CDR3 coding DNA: TGTGCCAGCAGTTACGGAGTCGGGGAGGGTGGCTACACCTTC.

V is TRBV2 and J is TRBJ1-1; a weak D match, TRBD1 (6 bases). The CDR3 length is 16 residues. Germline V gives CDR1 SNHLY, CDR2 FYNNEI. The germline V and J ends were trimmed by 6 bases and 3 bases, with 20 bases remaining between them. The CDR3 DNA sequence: TGTGCCAGCAGCGAAATTCGACAGGTCGGGCACACTGAAGCTTTCTTT. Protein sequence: CASSEIRQVGHTEAFF. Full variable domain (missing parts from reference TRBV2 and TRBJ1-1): EPEVTQTPSHQVTQMGQEVILRCVPISNHLYFYWYRQILGQKVEFLVSFYNNEISEKSEIFDDQFSVERPDGSNFTLKIRSTKLEDSAMYFCASSEIRQVGHTEAFFGQGTRLTVV.

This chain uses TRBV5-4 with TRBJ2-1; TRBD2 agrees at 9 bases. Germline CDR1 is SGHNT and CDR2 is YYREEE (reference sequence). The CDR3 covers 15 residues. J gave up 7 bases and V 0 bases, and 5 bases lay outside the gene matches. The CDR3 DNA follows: TGTGCCAGCAGCTTGGCTCATGCGGGGGGGAATGAGCAGTTCTTC. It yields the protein CASSLAHAGGNEQFF.

The CDR3 DNA reads as TGTGCCAGCAGCTTAGTGGGCGCTGAGAACACTGAAGCTTTCTTT. It codes for CASSLVGAENTEAFF. V usage is TRBV7-2 and J usage is TRBJ1-1; D gene ambiguous. The germline gives CDR1 SGHTA, CDR2 FQGNSA. Trimming stripped 1 base from V and 1 base from J, with 10 bases between. The CDR3 runs to 15 residues.